The 32 T cell receptor beta chains reported below all come from one sample, sequenced in a study of T cell responses to AZD1222 COVID-19 vaccine (dated by TCRdb to about 2021). The sample's time point label, in plain terms: baseline before first vaccination. The receptor library was made with the immunoSEQ multiplex PCR assay. As stored in TCRdb, this immuneACCESS dataset retains in-frame rearrangements with V and J assigned. A fraction of the clones does not appear; measured against another copy, unresolved V genes explain less than half of the discrepancy, and the remainder lacks a known reason. The sample data list 120,000 or so clones, and roughly 90% of these were observed just once. More than 13% of the sample is held by the ten biggest clonotypes. The material was peripheral blood, obtained on day 0 of AZD1222 vaccination. The receptors were sampled from an adult in good health.

This clone was counted a single time. This rearrangement joins TRBV5-5 to TRBJ2-3, with 11 bases identical to TRBD2. Germline lookup yields CDR1 SGHKS and CDR2 YYEKEE (reference sequence). The V segment lost 0 bases and the J segment 0 bases; nucleotides outside the gene matches: 6. CDR3 length equals 18 residues. This CDR3 reads CASSLGLAGGTSTDTQYF. As DNA, the CDR3 is TGTGCCAGCAGCTTGGGGCTAGCGGGGGGTACTAGCACAGATACGCAGTATTTT.

This clone was counted once. The J gene is TRBJ2-1, the V gene TRBV28; 7 nucleotides match TRBD2. Germline-derived CDR1 and CDR2 are MDHEN and SYDVKM. The CDR3 covers 15 residues. After removal of 7 bases from V and 0 bases from J, the junction contained 6 bases not matched to a gene. CDR3 sequence reads: CASINSGASYNEQFF. CDR3 coding DNA: TGTGCCAGCATTAACAGCGGGGCCTCCTACAATGAGCAGTTCTTC. The entire variable domain, with the rest obtained from reference TRBV28 and TRBJ2-1, is as follows: DVKVTQSSRYLVKRTGEKVFLECVQDMDHENMFWYRQDPGLGLRLIYFSYDVKMKEKGDIPEGYSVSREKKERFSLILESASTNQTSMYLCASINSGASYNEQFFGPGTRLTVL.

The V call is TRBV15, the J call TRBJ1-2; D call uncertain. This CDR3 comprises 16 residues. The V and J ends lost 3 bases and 13 bases respectively, with 27 bases between them. Germline V gene lookup returns CDR1 LNHNV and CDR2 YYDKDF (reference sequence). For the CDR3, the DNA is TGTGCCACCAGCAGTCCTGATATAAGGACTGCCGATGGTGGCACCTTC. This sequence encodes CATSSPDIRTADGGTF.

The chain combines TRBV27 with TRBJ2-7; TRBD2 matches at 10 bases. Trimming removed 1 base from V and 0 bases from J; junction bases left unmatched: 12. This CDR3 contains 19 residues. Germline V gives CDR1 MNHEY, CDR2 SMNVEV (reference sequence). The chain's CDR3 is CASSLYGLLAGVSSYEQYF. The CDR3 nucleotides read TGTGCCAGCAGTTTATATGGACTGCTAGCGGGAGTCTCCTCCTACGAGCAGTACTTC.

The gene calls are TRBV7-9 and TRBJ2-7, with 8 bases matching TRBD1. V trimming: 3 bases; J trimming: 5 bases; junction bases outside the gene matches: 6. Per the germline V gene, CDR1 is SEHNR and CDR2 is FQNEAQ (reference sequence). This CDR3 is 14 amino acids long. This chain's CDR3 is CASSFGQGGHEQYF. In nucleotides, the CDR3 is TGTGCCAGCAGCTTTGGACAGGGAGGCCACGAGCAGTACTTC.

The chain uses TRBV11-2 and TRBJ1-2; tentatively, D is TRBD1 (6 bases). V shed 2 bases and J shed 3 bases, with 7 bases lying between them. The CDR3 spans 13 residues. Germline V gives CDR1 SGHAT, CDR2 FQNNGV. CDR3 coding DNA: TGTGCCAGCAGCTTAACAGGGCACTATGGCTACACCTTC. Its protein product is CASSLTGHYGYTF.

This clone is medium-sized within its sample. The chain employs TRBV7-9 and TRBJ1-5, with TRBD1 matching over 7 bases. V was pared by 0 bases and J by 3 bases, with 2 bases of the junction left unmatched. The germline CDR1 and CDR2 sequences are SEHNR and FQNEAQ (reference sequence). The CDR3 runs 15 residues. As DNA, the CDR3 is TGTGCCAGCAGCTTAGCACAGGGGCCCAATCAGCCCCAGCATTTT. It translates to CASSLAQGPNQPQHF.

This chain connects TRBV6-1 to TRBJ2-4; D remains ambiguous. V was trimmed by 1 base and J by 1 base, leaving 8 bases between them. Germline-derived CDR1 and CDR2 are MNHNS and SASEGT. This CDR3 contains 15 residues. CDR3 region: CASSEGSPAKNIQYF. The CDR3 nucleotides are TGTGCCAGCAGTGAAGGCTCGCCGGCCAAAAACATTCAGTACTTC.

This clone has a handful of counts. The chain links TRBV28 to TRBJ2-6, with no clear D. Trimming took 6 bases from V and 4 from J, leaving 7 bases between them. The CDR3 covers 13 residues. The germline V gene has CDR1 MDHEN and CDR2 SYDVKM. CDR3 in DNA: TGTGCCAGCAGCTTACCAGGGGCCAACGTCCTGACTTTC. Translation: CASSLPGANVLTF.

CDR3 sequence reads: CATSRDWDQGEAFF. The DNA for the CDR3 is TGTGCCACCAGCAGAGATTGGGATCAAGGGGAAGCTTTCTTT. This sequence joins TRBV15 and TRBJ1-1; D is uncertain. The CDR3 is 14 residues long. CDR1 is LNHNV and CDR2 is YYDKDF in the germline V gene (reference sequence). Trimming removed 0 bases from V and 8 bases from J, with 13 bases in between.

This clone was found once. The rearrangement uses TRBV7-9 and TRBJ2-7; 8 nucleotides agree with TRBD1. This CDR3 has 16 amino acids. V shed 7 bases and J 4 bases; nucleotides not matched to a gene: 15. Germline CDR1 SEHNR, CDR2 FQNEAQ (reference sequence). CDR3 in amino acids: CASNKDREHASYEQYF. For the CDR3, the DNA is TGTGCCAGCAACAAGGACAGGGAACATGCCTCATACGAGCAGTACTTC.

V gene TRBV2 combines with J gene TRBJ1-1; 7 bases map to TRBD1. Germline CDR1 and CDR2: SNHLY and FYNNEI. The CDR3 runs to 17 residues. The J segment lost 5 bases and the V segment lost 3 bases, leaving 15 bases of the junction unmatched. CDR3 in amino acids: CASSERTGGIGPTEAFF. The CDR3 DNA reads as TGTGCCAGCAGTGAGCGGACAGGTGGGATTGGGCCTACTGAAGCTTTCTTT.

The chain employs TRBV13 and TRBJ1-1; D is perhaps TRBD1 (6 bases). CDR1 is PRHDT and CDR2 is FYEKMQ in the germline V gene (reference sequence). The CDR3 has 15 amino acids. The germline V and J ends were trimmed by 3 bases and 1 base, with 12 bases remaining between them. The CDR3, as DNA: TGTGCCAGCAGCTTCGGCAGGGGCGGGAACACTGAAGCTTTCTTT. It codes for CASSFGRGGNTEAFF. The complete variable domain, with remaining parts taken from reference TRBV13 and TRBJ1-1, reads AAGVIQSPRHLIKEKRETATLKCYPIPRHDTVYWYQQGPGQDPQFLISFYEKMQSDKGSIPDRFSAQQFSDYHSELNMSSLELGDSALYFCASSFGRGGNTEAFFGQGTRLTVV.

The chain joins TRBV10-1 to TRBJ2-2, with a tentative D call TRBD2 (5 bases). The germline gives CDR1 WNHNN, CDR2 SYGVQD (reference sequence). Deletions cut 0 bases from V and 5 bases from J, with 10 bases between. The CDR3 covers 15 residues. The CDR3 loop is CASSESSSGTGELFF. The DNA of the CDR3 is TGCGCCAGCAGTGAGTCCTCGAGCGGAACCGGGGAGCTGTTTTTT.

The chain carries TRBV19 and TRBJ1-4; no definite D call. The V and J ends lost 7 bases and 7 bases respectively, with 16 bases between them. Germline-derived CDR1 and CDR2 are LNHDA and SQIVND (reference sequence). The CDR3 has 14 amino acids. The DNA for the CDR3 is TGTGCCAGTAAGATGCGGGGTCTGGGTGAAAAACTGTTTTTT. It is translated as CASKMRGLGEKLFF. The full variable domain, with the rest looked up from reference TRBV19 and TRBJ1-4, is DGGITQSPKYLFRKEGQNVTLSCEQNLNHDAMYWYRQDPGQGLRLIYYSQIVNDFQKGDIAEGYSVSREKKESFPLTVTSAQKNPTAFYLCASKMRGLGEKLFFGSGTQLSVL.

This clone was observed once. The rearrangement uses TRBV5-1 and TRBJ2-1; 7 bases line up with TRBD2. CDR1 is SGHRS and CDR2 is YFSETQ in the germline V gene. V was clipped by 0 bases and J by 8 bases; unmatched bases: 5. This CDR3 has 14 amino acids. The CDR3 nucleotides are TGCGCCAGCAGCTTGGTGGCTAGCGGCGATGAGCAGTTCTTC. Protein: CASSLVASGDEQFF.

The rearrangement joins TRBV28 to TRBJ1-1; tentative D call: TRBD1 (6 bases). The CDR3 totals 16 residues. The germline V and J ends were trimmed by 5 bases and 7 bases, with 23 bases remaining between them. Germline V gives CDR1 MDHEN, CDR2 SYDVKM. DNA of the CDR3: TGTGCCAGCAGTCCCTCTCGGGACACGGTTTTTGGTGAAGCTTTCTTT. Its translation is CASSPSRDTVFGEAFF. The whole variable domain, filled in from reference TRBV28 and TRBJ1-1, reads DVKVTQSSRYLVKRTGEKVFLECVQDMDHENMFWYRQDPGLGLRLIYFSYDVKMKEKGDIPEGYSVSREKKERFSLILESASTNQTSMYLCASSPSRDTVFGEAFFGQGTRLTVV.

This clone has more than one count but fewer than ten. J is TRBJ1-5 and V is TRBV7-8, with 8 bases identical to TRBD1. This CDR3 contains 14 residues. Germline trimming cut 5 bases from V and 7 bases from J; bases unmatched to any gene: 7. Germline V gene sequence: CDR1 SGHVS, CDR2 FQNEAQ. The CDR3 here is CASSVGQGGQPQHF. CDR3 sequence (DNA): TGTGCCAGCAGCGTAGGACAGGGCGGACAGCCCCAGCATTTT.

The rearrangement links TRBV30 to TRBJ2-5, with 11 positions matching TRBD2. The CDR3 totals 15 residues. The germline gives CDR1 GTSNPN, CDR2 SVGIG (reference sequence). The V gene end was trimmed by 2 bases and the J gene end by 2 bases; junction bases not matched to a gene: 4. CDR3 residues: CAWSPGTSGQETQYF. The DNA of the CDR3 is TGTGCCTGGAGTCCCGGGACTAGCGGACAAGAGACCCAGTACTTC.

The chain combines TRBV12-3 or TRBV12-4 with TRBJ1-1, with D possibly matching TRBD1 (5 bases). The V and J ends lost 1 base and 6 bases respectively, with 9 bases between them. CDR3 length equals 13 residues. The CDR3 sequence is CASSLVGTSEAFF. The CDR3, as DNA: TGTGCCAGCAGTTTAGTCGGGACGTCTGAAGCTTTCTTT.

The CDR3 here is CSVEWADYGYTF. For the CDR3, the DNA is TGCAGCGTTGAATGGGCAGACTATGGCTACACCTTC. The gene calls are TRBV29-1 and TRBJ1-2; D is uncertain. The CDR3 loop spans 12 amino acids. Germline CDR1 and CDR2: SQVTM and ANQGSEA. V was trimmed by 2 bases and J by 3 bases, leaving 7 bases between them.

This rearrangement joins TRBV7-8 to TRBJ1-3; D is ambiguous. The CDR3 contains 15 residues. Germline V lookup: CDR1 SGHVS, CDR2 FQNEAQ. The V and J ends lost 5 bases and 0 bases respectively, with 11 bases between them. This chain's CDR3 is CASSLNSPSGNTIYF. CDR3 in DNA: TGTGCCAGCAGCCTTAACAGTCCCTCTGGAAACACCATATATTTT.

The chain couples TRBV27 to TRBJ1-3; TRBD1 might be the D (6 bases). Germline loops: CDR1 MNHEY, CDR2 SMNVEV (reference sequence). CDR3 length equals 15 residues. The V and J ends lost 6 bases and 0 bases respectively, with 12 bases between them. The CDR3 DNA reads TGTGCCAGCAGAACAACAGGGAGCTCTGGAAACACCATATATTTT. Translating gives CASRTTGSSGNTIYF.

The gene calls are TRBV30 and TRBJ1-1; a weak D match, TRBD1 (6 bases). Germline CDR1 reads GTSNPN; CDR2 reads SVGIG (reference sequence). Trimming removed 1 base at V and 4 bases at J, with 13 bases between. The CDR3 is 14 residues long. The CDR3: CAWSAGRGITEAFF. CDR3 DNA sequence: TGTGCCTGGAGTGCCGGCAGGGGTATCACTGAAGCTTTCTTT.

The CDR3 nucleotides are TGCAGTGCTGGAGGAGAGACCCAGTACTTC. Protein: CSAGGETQYF. The chain recombines TRBV20-1 with TRBJ2-5, with D possibly matching TRBD2 (5 bases). This CDR3 contains 10 residues. The V end was cut by 5 bases, the J end by 4 bases, with 5 bases between. Germline V gives CDR1 DFQATT, CDR2 SNEGSKA (reference sequence).

The sample holds a few counts of this clone. The chain is built from TRBV27 and TRBJ1-6, with D unclear. The V gene's germline CDR1 is MNHEY and CDR2 SMNVEV (reference sequence). Deletions cut 9 bases from V and 10 bases from J, with 10 bases between. This CDR3 is 11 amino acids long. In DNA, the CDR3 is TGTGCCAGTGGTCTAGGCTCACCCCTCCACTTT. Its protein product is CASGLGSPLHF.

V usage is TRBV4-3 and J usage is TRBJ2-2; 7 positions match TRBD2. With V trimmed by 5 bases and J by 7 bases, 7 bases remained unmatched. Germline V CDR1 and CDR2: LGHNA, YSLEER. The CDR3 length is 14 residues. Here the CDR3 DNA reads TGCGCCAGCAGCACAAGCGGGAAAGACGGGGAGCTGTTTTTT. This gives the protein CASSTSGKDGELFF.

This sequence joins TRBV6-2 or TRBV6-3 and TRBJ2-1; TRBD1 is a possible D gene (6 bases). This CDR3 has 16 residues. The V end lost 4 bases, the J end lost 2 bases, and 15 bases lay between the germline ends. Germline lookup yields CDR1 MNHEY and CDR2 SVGEGT. The DNA for the CDR3 is TGTGCCAGCAGTTTACAGGGTGCAGGGCCCTACAATGAGCAGTTCTTC. It translates to CASSLQGAGPYNEQFF.

The gene calls are TRBV7-6 and TRBJ2-2, with D unresolved. Trimming removed 4 bases from V and 1 base from J, with 10 bases in between. CDR3 length: 15 residues. Per germline, CDR1 SGHVS and CDR2 FNYEAQ. The CDR3 loop is CASSSLDGNTGELFF. The CDR3 bases are TGTGCCAGCAGCTCCTTGGACGGGAACACCGGGGAGCTGTTTTTT. The whole variable domain, remainder taken from reference TRBV7-6 and TRBJ2-2, is GAGVSQSPRYKVTKRGQDVALRCDPISGHVSLYWYRQALGQGPEFLTYFNYEAQQDKSGLPNDRFSAERPEGSISTLTIQRTEQRDSAMYRCASSSLDGNTGELFFGEGSRLTVL.

The V call is TRBV5-6, the J call TRBJ1-2; a weak D match, TRBD1 (6 bases). Germline values: CDR1 SGHDT, CDR2 YYEEEE. CDR3 size: 18 residues. Trimming shortened V by 0 bases and J by 5 bases, and 23 bases separated the two germline ends. CDR3 protein: CASSLAGAGASADYGYTF. CDR3 nucleotide sequence: TGTGCCAGCAGCTTGGCCGGGGCAGGGGCCTCTGCTGATTATGGCTACACCTTC.

The V call is TRBV11-2, the J call TRBJ1-6, with a tentative D call TRBD1 (6 bases). The germline V gene has CDR1 SGHAT and CDR2 FQNNGV. V was clipped by 1 base and J by 10 bases, with 14 bases between them. The length of the CDR3 is 15 residues. The CDR3 DNA follows: TGTGCCAGCAGCTTAGTCTCGGGGGCTCGGTCACCCCTCCACTTT. Its translation: CASSLVSGARSPLHF.

The J gene is TRBJ2-7, the V gene TRBV4-1; TRBD1 might be the D (6 bases). The CDR3 length is 16 residues. V was shortened by 1 base and J by 1 base, with 14 bases between the two germline ends. Looked up from germline, CDR1 is MGHRA and CDR2 is YSYEKL. Written as DNA, the CDR3 is TGCGCCAGCAGCCAAGCTACCGGGACATTGTCCTACGAGCAGTACTTC. It codes for CASSQATGTLSYEQYF.